This TCR beta chain originates from a study of shared clonotypes between healthy human individuals (dated by TCRdb to 2020 to 2022). Study-level background: The cohort included three men and a couple of women between 18 and 49 years of age. For each donor, three plates each were used for CD4 naive and CD4 memory, two plates were used for CD8 naive, and one plate was used for CD8 memory. To estimate repertoire size and how much clonotype sharing occurs between individuals, the study deeply sequenced the blood TCR repertoires of five or six healthy adults. To increase sequencing depth and limit assay-specific biases, TCR repertoire library preparation and sequencing were carried out by different laboratories using diverse techniques. Leukapheresis yielded between about 0.85 and 9 billion PBMCs per donor. Study-wide findings and limitations: Pairwise subsampling led to the expectation that sequencing depth would affect the degree of clonotype sharing among donors. Sampling was restricted to blood, and TCR repertoires in tissue are likely to differ from TCR repertoires in blood. Incomplete sequencing was indicated by rarefaction of sorted-subset datasets, despite the large sequencing depth. The small number of donors limited the genetic and exposure-history diversity represented. When a few donors were compared, the shared fraction of clonotypes was 5% to 6.5% for naive CD4, less than 4% for naive CD8, 2% to 2.5% for memory CD4, and 0.35% to 0.4% for memory CD8. Estimated clonotype richness was generally larger for naive than for memory subsets. Compared with non-shared clonotypes, clonotypes shared by all four sorted-subset donors had higher generation probabilities.

In regard to this clone: There is no known antigen for this receptor. Base-call qualities are not available, and no considerably larger clone is one nucleotide away.

Using the deep immunoSEQ assay, multiplex PCR amplified TCR CDR3 regions from genomic DNA. Genomic DNA extracted from each cell subset was distributed evenly over all wells of several immunoSEQ 96-well plates, and each plate served as one replicate. For sorted subsets, each replicate PCR was loaded with 200 ng genomic DNA, equivalent to 30,000 or so T cell genomes. Purified libraries were measured with a Qubit 3.0 fluorometer, size-checked on a Bioanalyzer 2100, and measured again with the KAPA Library Quantification kit. A separate single-read 150-cycle Illumina NextSeq 550 flow cell was used to sequence each immunoSEQ 96-well plate. Regarding the original processing steps: Because the immunoSEQ output included only junctional sequences and no quality scores, the filtering could not be the same as the filtering used for full-length reads. Sequences were annotated with PyIR, a Python wrapper for IgBLAST v1.9, using IMGT germline references to assign V/J genes and CDR3. Reads with weak V/J assignments (E-value above 1e-6), missing CDR3, stop codons, out-of-frame junctions, or ambiguous translated residues were removed. V3J clonotypes were defined as sequences sharing the same inferred V gene, J gene, and CDR3 amino acid sequence. Percentage overlap between repertoires was calculated by dividing the number of shared unique clonotypes by the size of the smaller repertoire. RTK rarefaction, the Chao1 estimator, and Recon v2.1 estimates of unobserved clonotypes were used to assess repertoire richness. Generation probabilities were computed with OLGA for all TCRbeta clonotypes obtained by the gDNA method from several donors. This immuneACCESS table, as held by TCRdb, lists in-frame sequences with V and J called but not all clones. Of the missing ones, under half trace to an unresolved V gene in checked studies; the others have no known cause. Clonal size and the V and J genes are those of that table, whereas D and trimming came from the DNA. Here the sample has approximately 1.9 million clones; around 93% occur a single time. The ten largest clones add up to under 2% of the sample.

The CDR3 spans 12 residues, from the cysteine through the phenylalanine. Here the CDR3 DNA is all that survives: 36 bases in frame from base 1. CDR1 and CDR2, looked up from the germline V gene, are MDHEN and SYDVKM. Trimming takes 3 bases from V and 3 bases from J, and the germline ends sit 5 bases apart. CD8 naive samples were obtained by positive selection for CCR7 among CD45RO-negative cells, yielding a CD45RA+CCR7+ population from which TemRA cells were excluded. The donors were healthy, HIV-negative adults with no recently reported acute infections or vaccinations. Only Caucasian adults living in Nashville, Tennessee, USA were represented among the donors. Blood was collected by leukapheresis, and PBMCs were isolated by Ficoll-Histopaque density gradient centrifugation and then cryopreserved in liquid nitrogen vapor phase. Analytical flow cytometry was used to check the purity and quantity of each magnetically sorted T cell population. From each sorted fraction, genomic DNA was isolated and quantified by UV absorbance on a Nanodrop 2000c.

This receptor was taken from a man between 18 and 29 years old in good health. Some clones in this sample may be carry-over from other donors' samples. The chain joins TRBV28 to TRBJ1-2, with no confidently assigned D gene. Specimen: naive CD8+ T cells from PBMCs. Explained via the paper, the cell subset or site label denotes: CD45RA+CCR7+. The sequence in DNA is TGTGCCAGCAGTTTGATCGACTATGGCTACACCTTC. The resulting protein is CASSLIDYGYTF.